The 30 T cell receptor beta chains below were found in one sample sequenced in a study of identical twins (dated by TCRdb to 2015 to 2016). The library was generated by 5' RACE. For sequencing, an Illumina HiSeq 2000 was employed. TCRdb passed the public sequencing reads through fastp at Q25 and MiXCR, retaining productive beta sequences. Merged by CDR3 protein, the rows form single entries marked with the most common genes and DNA. Here the sample has some 250,000 distinct CDR3 sequences; approximately 11% occur a single time. The leading ten clones occupy 4% of the sample. The sample was also linked to a second study, of yellow fever vaccine responses in identical twins.

Source material: memory (CD45RO+) T cells sorted from blood. This sample's cell subset or site label indicates: CD45RO+ enriched T cells. The source is a woman aged 18-29 years in good health.

This clonotype has just a few counts. This sequence joins TRBV20-1 and TRBJ2-7; D gene unclear. CDR1 and CDR2 (germline): DFQATT, SNEGSKA (reference sequence). The CDR3 length is 12 residues. The V end lost 5 bases, the J end lost 1 base, and 9 bases lay between the germline ends. The chain's CDR3 is CSALDGSYEQYF. The CDR3 coding sequence is TGCAGTGCTCTAGACGGATCCTACGAGCAGTACTTC.

The rearrangement uses TRBV25-1 and TRBJ2-7, with 10 bases fitting TRBD1. There are 17 residues in the CDR3. Germline CDR1 MGHDK, CDR2 SYGVNS. With V trimmed by 4 bases and J by 6 bases, 15 bases remained unmatched. CDR3: CASSANPTRQGASEQYF. DNA of the CDR3: TGTGCCAGCAGTGCCAACCCCACTCGACAGGGGGCAAGCGAGCAGTACTTC.

V and J are TRBV3-1 and TRBJ2-7; no reliable D call. This CDR3 comprises 12 residues. Germline lookup yields CDR1 LGHDT and CDR2 YNNKEL (reference sequence). Trimming stripped 0 bases from V and 6 bases from J, with 6 bases between. The CDR3 is CASSQEDVEQYF. The CDR3 DNA reads TGTGCCAGCAGCCAAGAAGACGTCGAGCAGTACTTC.

In its sample, this clonotype was seen a few times. The chain recombines TRBV7-3 with TRBJ2-5, with D perhaps given as TRBD1 or TRBD2 (5 bases each). The V end lost 2 bases, the J end lost 3 bases, and 13 bases lay between the germline ends. Germline V gene lookup returns CDR1 SGHTA and CDR2 FQGTGA. The CDR3 extends over 15 amino acids. The CDR3 is CASSLDGGRKETQYF. CDR3 in DNA: TGTGCCAGCAGCTTAGATGGGGGAAGGAAAGAGACCCAGTACTTC.

There are a few counts of this clonotype. V is TRBV4-1 and J is TRBJ2-5, with D perhaps matching TRBD1 (6 bases). This CDR3 contains 15 residues. V lost 6 bases, J lost 2 bases, and 16 bases lay in between. CDR1 MGHRA and CDR2 YSYEKL come from the germline V gene. The CDR3 region is CASRLTGVSQETQYF. The CDR3 DNA reads TGCGCCAGCAGACTGACAGGCGTTTCACAAGAGACCCAGTACTTC.

This clonotype has at least ten counts. The V and J genes are TRBV6-5 and TRBJ2-1; D is tentatively TRBD1 or TRBD2 (5 bases each). The CDR3 runs to 12 residues. Trimming pared 11 bases from V and 6 bases from J, leaving 14 bases between. Germline assignment: CDR1 MNHEY and CDR2 SVGAGI. In DNA, the CDR3 is TGTGCCGCCCGGGACCCTACCAATGAGCAGTTCTTC. Amino acid sequence: CAARDPTNEQFF.

The sample holds many counts of this clonotype. The chain recombines TRBV7-2 with TRBJ2-5, with 9 bases identical to TRBD2. The CDR3 runs 12 residues. In germline, CDR1 is SGHTA, CDR2 FQGNSA. V lost 1 base and J lost 12; bases outside the gene matches: 3. CDR3 sequence (DNA): TGTGCCAGCAGCTTAGATAGCGGGAGCGAGTACTTC. It yields the protein CASSLDSGSEYF. The full variable domain, completed using reference TRBV7-2 and TRBJ2-5, is GAGVSQSPSNKVTEKGKDVELRCDPISGHTALYWYRQSLGQGLEFLIYFQGNSAPDKSGLPSDRFSAERTGGSVSTLTIQRTQQEDSAVYLCASSLDSGSEYFGPGTRLLVL.

This clonotype came up many times. The chain recombines TRBV27 with TRBJ2-3; D perhaps matches TRBD2 (5 bases). Germline CDR1 and CDR2: MNHEY and SMNVEV (reference sequence). The CDR3 is 17 amino acids. The V gene lost 3 bases and the J gene lost 2 bases, with 18 bases spanning the gap. The CDR3 DNA sequence: TGTGCCAGCAGTTTGAGGGCCCGCGCGGGCCTCACAGATACGCAGTATTTT. Its protein is CASSLRARAGLTDTQYF.

This clonotype was observed a few times. The V and J genes are TRBV4-3 and TRBJ2-5; 14 bases agree with TRBD2. The V gene's germline CDR1 is LGHNA and CDR2 YSLEER. The V segment lost 4 bases and the J segment 2 bases; nucleotides outside the gene matches: 6. The length of the CDR3 is 17 residues. The CDR3: CASSPGLAGGAQETQYF. CDR3 nucleotides: TGCGCCAGCAGCCCCGGACTAGCGGGAGGAGCTCAAGAGACCCAGTACTTC.

The chain has TRBV6-1 and TRBJ2-2; D is ambiguous. The germline V gene encodes CDR1 MNHNS and CDR2 SASEGT. V lost 3 bases and J 1 base, leaving 9 bases between the germline ends. The CDR3 length is 15 residues. Written as DNA, the CDR3 is TGTGCCAGCAGTGACCCTAGGTTGAACACCGGGGAGCTGTTTTTT. Residues: CASSDPRLNTGELFF.

This clonotype has a handful of counts. V is TRBV5-1 and J is TRBJ2-7; D gene unclear. This CDR3 is 14 amino acids long. Trimming shortened V by 3 bases and J by 2 bases, and 12 bases separated the two germline ends. The V gene's germline CDR1 is SGHRS and CDR2 YFSETQ. The CDR3 loop reads CASSSGFYTYEQYF. CDR3 DNA sequence: TGCGCCAGCAGCTCCGGGTTTTACACCTACGAGCAGTACTTC. The variable domain in full, completed from reference TRBV5-1 and TRBJ2-7, reads KAGVTQTPRYLIKTRGQQVTLSCSPISGHRSVSWYQQTPGQGLQFLFEYFSETQRNKGNFPGRFSGRQFSNSRSEMNVSTLELGDSALYLCASSSGFYTYEQYFGPGTRLTVT.

The table lists this clonotype with a count of one. This may arise from a read error, as a much more abundant clone is one base away. This chain joins TRBV6-1 and TRBJ2-1; 10 bases align to TRBD2. Germline V lookup: CDR1 MNHNS, CDR2 SASEGT. The CDR3 contains 15 residues. CDR3 residues: CASSPSGRAHNKQFF. The CDR3, as DNA: TGTGCCAGCAGTCCAAGCGGGAGGGCCCACAATAAGCAGTTCTTC.

This clonotype was picked up a small number of times. The rearrangement joins TRBV12-3 or TRBV12-4 to TRBJ2-5; D is uncertain. The CDR3 is made up of 13 amino acids. Deletions cut 3 bases from V and 5 bases from J, with 10 bases between. The DNA of the CDR3 is TGTGCCAGCAGTTTGCGACTTTCGGAGACCCAGTACTTC. Translated, it gives CASSLRLSETQYF.

This rearrangement joins TRBV30 to TRBJ2-1; D may be TRBD2 (5 bases). This CDR3 has 12 residues. In germline, CDR1 is GTSNPN, CDR2 SVGIG (reference sequence). V was pared by 2 bases and J by 7 bases, with 9 bases between. DNA of the CDR3: TGTGCCTGGAGTCGGGGTCAGAATGAGCAGTTCTTC. As protein: CAWSRGQNEQFF. Full variable domain (remainder filled in from reference TRBV30 and TRBJ2-1): SQTIHQWPATLVQPVGSPLSLECTVEGTSNPNLYWYRQAAGRGLQLLFYSVGIGQISSEVPQNLSASRPQDRQFILSSKKLLLSDSGFYLCAWSRGQNEQFFGPGTRLTVL.

In this sample, this clonotype turned up a few times. This rearrangement joins TRBV10-3 to TRBJ1-6; D unresolved. V was pared by 3 bases and J by 5 bases, with 11 bases between. The CDR3 contains 15 residues. Germline V gene sequence: CDR1 ENHRY, CDR2 SYGVKD. The CDR3 DNA reads as TGTGCCATCAGTGATGCGGGATCGCATAATTCACCCCTCCACTTT. Its translation: CAISDAGSHNSPLHF.

On this clonotype itself: One end of the junction does not line up with germline, which may come from a read error. The rearrangement uses TRBV7-7 and TRBJ2-5, with 11 nucleotides matching TRBD2. Germline CDR1 and CDR2: SSHAT and FNYEAQ (reference sequence). CDR3 length: 14 residues. The CDR3 is CASSQGTSGTTQYF. CDR3 in DNA: TGTGCTAGCAGTCAAGGGACTAGCGGAACGACCCAGTACTTC.

The chain has TRBV5-1 and TRBJ2-2; the match to TRBD2 covers 15 bases. Looked up from germline, CDR1 is SGHRS and CDR2 is YFSETQ. The CDR3 extends over 17 amino acids. The junction had 5 bases not matched to a gene; V was cut back by 4 bases and J by 4 bases. As DNA, the CDR3 is TGCGCCAGCAGCCTTGGACTAGCGGGGGGGCCCACCGGGGAGCTGTTTTTT. Residues: CASSLGLAGGPTGELFF.

This clonotype was counted only a few times. The J gene is TRBJ2-7, the V gene TRBV5-1, with a tentative D call TRBD1 (5 bases). The CDR3 extends over 14 amino acids. V lost 1 base to trimming and J lost 7 bases, with 15 bases between them. The V gene's germline CDR1 is SGHRS and CDR2 YFSETQ. Written as DNA, the CDR3 is TGCGCCAGCAGCTTGTCTTTTGGGGCGAGTGAGCAGTACTTC. This codes for CASSLSFGASEQYF.

This clonotype was observed a handful of times. The CDR3 here is CASSPGLAVLQETQYF. DNA for the CDR3: TGTGCCAGCAGCCCGGGACTAGCGGTTCTCCAAGAGACCCAGTACTTC. The genes are TRBV7-9 and TRBJ2-5; 11 bases agree with TRBD2. After removal of 5 bases from V and 1 base from J, the junction contained 6 bases not matched to a gene. There are 16 residues in the CDR3. Per the germline V gene, CDR1 is SEHNR and CDR2 is FQNEAQ (reference sequence).

This clonotype has ten or more counts. This rearrangement joins TRBV28 to TRBJ1-1; D uncertain. The germline V gene has CDR1 MDHEN and CDR2 SYDVKM. The CDR3 sequence is 15 residues long. Between the trimmed V and J ends, which lost 1 base and 12 bases, there was a span of 21 bases. The CDR3 coding sequence is TGTGCCAGCAGTTTATTTATGCCTGGTTCGCTGGAGACTTTCTTT. Its protein is CASSLFMPGSLETFF.

This chain uses TRBV2 with TRBJ2-2; no firm D call. Per germline, CDR1 SNHLY and CDR2 FYNNEI. Deletions cut 5 bases from V and 5 bases from J, with 15 bases between. The CDR3 has 15 amino acids. CDR3 residues: CASSPVVTVTGELFF. The CDR3 DNA is TGTGCCAGCAGTCCGGTCGTGACCGTTACCGGGGAGCTGTTTTTT. Combining the CDR3 with reference TRBV2 and TRBJ2-2 gives the whole variable domain EPEVTQTPSHQVTQMGQEVILRCVPISNHLYFYWYRQILGQKVEFLVSFYNNEISEKSEIFDDQFSVERPDGSNFTLKIRSTKLEDSAMYFCASSPVVTVTGELFFGEGSRLTVL.

This chain links TRBV20-1 with TRBJ2-3; D is perhaps TRBD1 (6 bases). Germline assignment: CDR1 DFQATT and CDR2 SNEGSKA (reference sequence). The V and J ends lost 4 bases and 2 bases respectively, with 10 bases between them. This CDR3 is 13 amino acids long. The CDR3 loop is CSATRGNTDTQYF. CDR3 DNA sequence: TGCAGTGCTACTAGGGGGAACACAGATACGCAGTATTTT.

The chain carries TRBV20-1 and TRBJ2-1; possibly TRBD2 for D (6 bases). Germline V gene lookup returns CDR1 DFQATT and CDR2 SNEGSKA (reference sequence). The CDR3 runs 15 residues. V lost 3 bases, J lost 10 bases, and 22 bases lay in between. This CDR3 is CSARRSSGQNQEQFF. The CDR3 bases are TGCAGTGCTAGGCGGTCCAGCGGGCAAAACCAAGAGCAGTTCTTC.

This clonotype came up a few times. The chain uses TRBV7-9 and TRBJ2-1, with 7 bases matching TRBD2. With 3 bases clipped from V and 3 bases from J, the junction kept 8 bases outside the gene matches. Germline V lookup: CDR1 SEHNR, CDR2 FQNEAQ (reference sequence). The CDR3 runs to 16 residues. CDR3 amino acids: CASSFPRAGSYNEQFF. For the CDR3, the DNA is TGTGCCAGCAGCTTCCCACGAGCGGGAAGCTACAATGAGCAGTTCTTC.

This clonotype has only a few counts. The V gene is TRBV27, the J gene TRBJ2-1; 10 bases line up with TRBD2. The V gene end was trimmed by 1 base and the J gene end by 1 base; junction bases not matched to a gene: 10. There are 19 residues in the CDR3. Per the germline V gene, CDR1 is MNHEY and CDR2 is SMNVEV (reference sequence). The CDR3 DNA reads as TGTGCCAGCAGTTTATTCCCTAGCGGGAGTAGCATTTCCTACAATGAGCAGTTCTTC. It encodes CASSLFPSGSSISYNEQFF.

In this sample, this clonotype turned up many times. The chain has TRBV2 and TRBJ2-5; D tentatively reads TRBD1 or TRBD2 (5 bases each). The V gene lost 7 bases and the J gene lost 4 bases, with 10 bases spanning the gap. Per germline, CDR1 SNHLY and CDR2 FYNNEI. CDR3 length: 12 residues. CDR3: CASIRGGETQYF. The CDR3 DNA reads as TGTGCCAGCATACGTGGGGGAGAGACCCAGTACTTC.

V usage is TRBV20-1 and J usage is TRBJ2-5, with a possible D match to TRBD2 (6 bases). The ends were cut back, 1 base at V and 9 bases at J, with 27 bases in the middle. CDR3 size: 17 residues. Per the germline V gene, CDR1 is DFQATT and CDR2 is SNEGSKA (reference sequence). CDR3: CSARGPGRDGSFLAQYF. In DNA, the CDR3 is TGCAGTGCTAGAGGCCCCGGGCGGGACGGAAGCTTTTTGGCCCAGTACTTC.

The V gene is TRBV7-9, the J gene TRBJ2-3, with TRBD2 matching over 7 bases. The CDR3 spans 15 residues. J gave up 3 bases and V 4 bases, and 7 bases lay outside the gene matches. Per germline, CDR1 SEHNR and CDR2 FQNEAQ (reference sequence). The CDR3 bases are TGTGCCAGCAGCTCCTGGGGGAGGGGAACAGATACGCAGTATTTT. This translates into CASSSWGRGTDTQYF.

This clonotype has ten or more counts. This chain joins TRBV29-1 and TRBJ2-5; possible D gene TRBD2, 5 bases. This CDR3 comprises 13 residues. CDR1 SQVTM and CDR2 ANQGSEA come from the germline V gene. Trimming stripped 0 bases from V and 4 bases from J, with 9 bases between. The CDR3 DNA reads TGCAGCGTTGAAGATCGAGGGTTAGAGACCCAGTACTTC. As protein: CSVEDRGLETQYF.

This clonotype has more than one count but fewer than ten. This sequence joins TRBV20-1 and TRBJ2-7; 11 positions agree with TRBD2. The CDR3 consists of 14 residues. The V segment lost 5 bases and the J segment 3 bases; nucleotides outside the gene matches: 6. Germline CDR1 is DFQATT and CDR2 is SNEGSKA (reference sequence). The CDR3 reads CSAPILAGGYEQYF. The CDR3, as DNA: TGCAGTGCTCCAATCCTAGCGGGAGGCTACGAGCAGTACTTC.